This T cell receptor beta chain was observed in a study of a mutant IDH1 vaccine in newly diagnosed glioma (dated by TCRdb to about 2021). General notes on the study: Vaccination started 4-6 weeks after radiotherapy alone, or was given together with temozolomide cycles in the groups whose treatment included chemotherapy. Longitudinal TCRB deep sequencing was performed for about two dozen treated patients wherever samples were available for exploratory analyses. Of the 25 to 35 patients who were treated, around 62% were male and about 40% were female, and the mean age was approximately 40 years. Six visits were used for peripheral blood collection: V03 (baseline), V05, V07, V10, V12 and V13. Prior to enrollment, standard therapy consisting of radiotherapy alone, temozolomide alone, or radiochemotherapy with temozolomide had been administered to patients, with the combination being received by most patients. The week-35 safety follow-up was designated visit V12, and the week-47 end of study was designated visit V13.

Broader findings and caveats from the paper: Vaccine-induced immune responses across multiple MHC alleles were detected in 93.3% of patients. Selection of PBMC samples for TCRB deep sequencing was based on availability. No apparent relationship was observed between pseudoprogression and alterations in the top peripheral T cell clonotypes detected by TCRB sequencing. It was noted by the authors that analyses of patient blood samples could not be reproduced owing to sample limitations.

Points on this clone: The antigen it recognizes is unknown. Per-nucleotide qualities are absent, and no much larger clonotype sits a single base away.

The CDR3 runs 17 residues from the cysteine to the phenylalanine. The kept DNA is CDR3 alone, 51 bases in frame from the first base. V is shortened by 2 bases, J by 2 bases, and the region joining them spans 14 bases. According to the germline V gene, CDR1 reads SGDLS and CDR2 reads YYNGEE. The time point tag for this specimen amounts to: week 47, end of study. A 20-mer mutant IDH1 peptide at 300 micrograms in Montanide made up each vaccine dose, which was injected subcutaneously together with topical imiquimod. Patients received eight vaccinations in weeks 1, 3, 5, 7, 11, 15, 19 and 23, corresponding to visits V03 through V10. The donors had newly diagnosed IDH1-mutant astrocytomas of WHO grade 3 or 4 that showed loss of nuclear ATRX. The samples were drawn from NOA16, a multicentre, single-arm, open-label phase I trial in Germany that tested a mutant IDH1 peptide vaccine in humans for the first time. Genomic DNA for TCRB sequencing was extracted from EDTA blood using the DNeasy Blood and Tissue Kit.

The library was produced with the immunoSEQ multiplex PCR assay. The hsTCRB Kit was used according to the manufacturer's protocol to amplify rearranged TCR beta chain sequences. TCRB libraries were sequenced on an Illumina MiSeq. Under the source paper's analysis protocol: The kit vendor's proprietary platform handled demultiplexing, trimming and gene mapping. This is the immuneACCESS table as TCRdb keeps it, with only in-frame sequences that have V and J called. A part of the clones is gone; compared with another copy, unresolved V genes explain less than half, and the rest is unexplained. V and J calls and clone size follow that table, whereas D and trimming were derived from the DNA. The sample records over 30,000 clones, around 90% of which are singletons. Jointly, the top ten make up 5% to 6% of the sample.

Recombination linked TRBV9 to TRBJ2-6; the D segment cannot be called with confidence. The sequence was collected from a woman in her thirties or forties with glioma. This sample comprised PBMCs, obtained from a glioma patient whose treatment included an IDH1 peptide vaccine. CDR3 loop: CASSVGRLGAGANVLTF. The DNA sequence is given as TGTGCCAGCAGCGTGGGTAGGTTAGGTGCTGGGGCCAACGTCCTGACTTTC. The CDR3 plus the reference TRBV9 and TRBJ2-6 genes for the other parts give the full variable domain: DSGVTQTPKHLITATGQRVTLRCSPRSGDLSVYWYQQSLDQGLQFLIQYYNGEERAKGNILERFSAQQFPDLHSELNLSSLELGDSALYFCASSVGRLGAGANVLTFGAGSRLTVL.